One T cell receptor beta chain is described in this entry. The data belong to a study of blood T cell repertoires in COVID-19. Germline values: CDR1 GTSNPN, CDR2 SVGIG (reference sequence). The V end was cut by 1 base, the J end by 9 bases, with 18 bases between. CDR3 length: 14 residues. In the authors' workflow: How many nucleated cells were present was estimated from reference gene primer amplification. Profiled with immunoSEQ multiplex PCR; TCRdb holds only in-frame clones, not every one. V, J and clone size are those of that table, while D and trimming were read from the DNA. This sample has tens of thousands of clones, with 91% found just once.

The receptor comes from a human donor in a cohort sampled during active COVID-19. The chain recombines TRBV30 with TRBJ2-5; possible D gene TRBD2, 7 bases. The sample taken for sequencing was peripheral blood. The CDR3 sequence: CAWSAGQPGGSQYF. In DNA, the CDR3 is TGTGCCTGGAGTGCAGGACAGCCGGGGGGTTCCCAGTACTTC.